This TCR beta chain was identified in a study of cytomegalovirus exposure and HLA in healthy donors. The wider study: The approximately 120 million unique TCR beta sequences, from roughly 170 million T cells, were found by an earlier analysis. Inside one of the first data releases sat around 85 million unique TCRs taken from HLA-typed donors. Study-wide results and limits: As was reported, the classifier diagnosed cytomegalovirus status with high specificity and sensitivity.

CDR1 is SGHAT and CDR2 is FQNNGV in the germline V gene. The CDR3 contains 13 residues. The V gene end was trimmed by 5 bases and the J gene end by 6 bases; junction bases not matched to a gene: 5. PCR primers comprised 60 Vbeta and 13 Jbeta primers. Clones were sequenced by immunoSEQ multiplex PCR, and TCRdb holds only the in-frame ones, with some missing. The sample carries about 240,000 clones, over 70% recorded once. This clone was seen more than once but under ten times. The antigen is unknown. The chain employs TRBV11-2 and TRBJ1-2, with 8 bases aligning to TRBD1. Sequenced sample: PBMCs. The TCR comes from a woman in her fifties or sixties in good health and CMV-seropositive. The CDR3 DNA sequence: TGTGCCAGCAGCCCCGGACAGGGTAATGGCTACACCTTC. Its translation is CASSPGQGNGYTF. The whole variable domain, remainder taken from reference TRBV11-2 and TRBJ1-2, is EAGVAQSPRYKIIEKRQSVAFWCNPISGHATLYWYQQILGQGPKLLIQFQNNGVVDDSQLPKDRFSAERLKGVDSTLKIQPAKLEDSAVYLCASSPGQGNGYTFGSGTRLTVV.